This TCR beta chain is drawn from a study of control samples from healthy donors and cancer patients. Produced via immunoSEQ multiplex PCR; TCRdb's table is partial and in-frame only. The sample has around 130,000 clones, 75% to 95% seen once. Germline values: CDR1 SQVTM, CDR2 ANQGSEA. V lost 4 bases and J lost 5; bases outside the gene matches: 6. The length of the CDR3 is 14 residues. The receptor was derived from a man between 18 and 35 years old in good health. Sequencing used blood. The chain has TRBV29-1 and TRBJ2-2, with TRBD1 matching over 8 bases. The CDR3 DNA reads TGCAGCGTTGGGACAGGGAGAATAACCGGGGAGCTGTTTTTT. Its translation: CSVGTGRITGELFF.